The source of this T cell receptor beta chain is a study of CD8+CD57+ T cells in acquired aplastic anemia. As for the study in general: Sorted cells (CD4+ and CD8+) yielded DNA amounts that averaged approximately 3 ug. General observations from the study: In common between the patients and the controls were some 29 CD8+ CDR3 sequences. Between patients and controls, CD8+ Simpson's diversity did not vary significantly.

Only a few counts were recorded for this clonotype. The antigen is unknown. The CDR3 is 15 residues long. V gave up 3 bases and J gave up 0 bases, with 9 bases separating them. CDR1 DFQATT and CDR2 SNEGSKA come from the germline V gene (reference sequence). Genomic DNA acted as the template from which TCR beta VDJ combination and CDR3 sequence profiling were carried out. MiXCR, applied by TCRdb to the reads, yields one record per CDR3 protein. The data hold some 290,000 distinct CDR3 sequences, with around 60% observed a single time. What was sequenced was sorted CD4+, CD8+, or CD8+CD57+ T cells (not recorded which) from PBMCs. The chain recombines TRBV20-1 with TRBJ1-6; D gene uncertain. This sequence originates from a human donor with severe aplastic anemia or a healthy control (not recorded which). CDR3 residues: CSARLTSSYNSPLHF. In DNA form, the CDR3 reads TGCAGTGCTAGGCTGACTTCCTCCTATAATTCACCCCTCCACTTT.